The rows below give T cell receptor beta chains drawn from one sample of a study of blood T cell repertoires in COVID-19. TCRdb's table, derived via immunoSEQ multiplex PCR, lists solely in-frame clones and lacks some. The repertoire has about 64,000 clones, 82% of them found once; the top ten carry approximately 12%. Sequenced sample: peripheral blood. The receptors stem from a human donor in a cohort sampled during active COVID-19. CDR3s include the opening cysteine and the closing phenylalanine or tryptophan. D genes are given only for firm matches. A clone size is listed for some rows: how often the clone was seen (once, few, many), or a class if it is expanded.

J gene	clone size	D gene	V gene	CDR3 DNA	CDR3 protein
TRBJ2-1	.	.	TRBV23-1	TGCGCCAGCAGTCAACGGCCGAGGGGGTTTTACAATGAGCAGTTCTTC	CASSQRPRGFYNEQFF
TRBJ2-5	.	TRBD2	TRBV24-1	TGTGCCACCAGTGATTCAGGGACTACCCCGTCGCGGACCCAGTACTTC	CATSDSGTTPSRTQYF
TRBJ2-4	.	TRBD1	TRBV3-1/TRBV3-2	TGTGCCAGCAGCCAAGCCGGACAGGGGGCCAAAAACATTCAGTACTTC	CASSQAGQGAKNIQYF
TRBJ2-7	.	.	TRBV4-2	TGTGCCAGCAGCCAGGAGCCCCGTAGCTCCTACGAGCAGTACTTC	CASSQEPRSSYEQYF
TRBJ2-4	.	.	TRBV21-1	TGTGCCCGGGGACAAATTCAGTACTTC	CARGQIQYF
TRBJ1-1	few	.	TRBV19	TGTGCCAGTAGTATCGGCAGAGGGACTGAAGCTTTCTTT	CASSIGRGTEAFF
TRBJ1-6	.	TRBD1	TRBV5-6	TGTGCCAGCAGCTGGGACAGGGAATATAATTCACCCCTCCACTTT	CASSWDREYNSPLHF
TRBJ2-2	.	TRBD1	TRBV19	TGTGCCAGTAGTTCGACAGGGGTGGCCGGGGAGCTGTTTTTT	CASSSTGVAGELFF
TRBJ2-2	.	TRBD1	TRBV11-2	TGTGCCAGCAGCCCCGGGACAGGCTTGGTCGGGGAGCTGTTTTTT	CASSPGTGLVGELFF
TRBJ1-6	few	.	TRBV6-5	TGTGCCAGCAGTTACACGACAACCCCCTATAATTCACCCCTCCACTTT	CASSYTTTPYNSPLHF
TRBJ2-5	.	.	TRBV11-2	TGTGCCAGCAGCTTCGGGGACACCTACCTCCAAGAGACCCAGTACTTC	CASSFGDTYLQETQYF
TRBJ2-2	.	TRBD2	TRBV12-5	TGTGCTAGTGGTTTGGTTAGACTAGCGGGGGACACCGGGGAGCTGTTTTTT	CASGLVRLAGDTGELFF
TRBJ2-4	.	TRBD1	TRBV20-1	TGCAGTGCTAGTGCCCGGACAGGCCCTAAAAACATTCAGTACTTC	CSASARTGPKNIQYF
TRBJ2-2	.	.	TRBV3-1/TRBV3-2	TGTGCCAGCAGCCAAGCGGCGAACACCGGGGAGCTGTTTTTT	CASSQAANTGELFF
TRBJ1-5	once	TRBD1	TRBV10-3	TGTGCCATCAGTGTAGGAGGGGGCGGTCAGCCCCAGCATTTT	CAISVGGGGQPQHF
TRBJ1-1	once	.	TRBV6-5	TGTGCCAGCAGTTCGGTACCGGGACAACTGAACACTGAAGCTTTCTTT	CASSSVPGQLNTEAFF
TRBJ2-1	.	TRBD2	TRBV10-1	TGCGCCAGCAGTGAGTCCCAGCGGGGGGCTCCTGAGCAGTTCTTC	CASSESQRGAPEQFF
TRBJ1-5	few	.	TRBV30	TGTGCCTGGTCAGTGGGACGGGGGAATCAGCCCCAGCATTTT	CAWSVGRGNQPQHF
TRBJ2-2	.	.	TRBV5-4	TGTGCCAGCAGCTACGACAGGCTAATGACCGGGGAGCTGTTTTTT	CASSYDRLMTGELFF
TRBJ1-1	medium-sized	TRBD1	TRBV6-5	TGTGCCGGCGACCAGGGGGCGCGGGCTTTCTTT	CAGDQGARAFF
TRBJ2-3	.	TRBD1	TRBV7-9	TGTGCCAGCAGTTCTGACAGGGTCGTTACGCAGTATTTT	CASSSDRVVTQYF
TRBJ1-2	few	.	TRBV7-9	TGTGCCAGCAGCTTCCACAGGGAGGGATATGGCTACACCTTC	CASSFHREGYGYTF
TRBJ1-5	.	.	TRBV5-5	TGTGCCAGCAGCTTGGCAGGGGGCAATCAGCCCCAGCATTTT	CASSLAGGNQPQHF
TRBJ1-6	.	.	TRBV6-5	TGTGCCAGCACTGCGACAGAGAGGAATTCACCCCTCCACTTT	CASTATERNSPLHF
TRBJ2-5	.	.	TRBV28	TGTGCCAGCAGGAAACAGGGTTCAGAGACCCAGTACTTC	CASRKQGSETQYF
TRBJ1-1	.	.	TRBV5-1	TGCGCCAGCAGCTTGGTCGGTAGTAGCACTGAAGCTTTCTTT	CASSLVGSSTEAFF